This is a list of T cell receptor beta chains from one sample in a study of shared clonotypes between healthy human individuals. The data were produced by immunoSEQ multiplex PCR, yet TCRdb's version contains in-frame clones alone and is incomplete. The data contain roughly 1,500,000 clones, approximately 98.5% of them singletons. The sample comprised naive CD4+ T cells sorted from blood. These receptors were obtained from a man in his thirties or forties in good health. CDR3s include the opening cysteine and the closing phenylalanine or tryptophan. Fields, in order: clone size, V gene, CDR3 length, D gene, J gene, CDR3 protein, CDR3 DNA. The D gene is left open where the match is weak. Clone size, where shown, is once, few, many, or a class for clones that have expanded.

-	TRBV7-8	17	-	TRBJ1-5	CASSLAGRVAADQPQHF	TGTGCCAGCAGCTTAGCGGGCAGGGTAGCCGCCGATCAGCCCCAGCATTTT
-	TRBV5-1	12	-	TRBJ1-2	CASSLGQYDYTF	TGCGCCAGCAGCTTGGGTCAGTATGACTACACCTTC
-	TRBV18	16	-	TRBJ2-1	CATYGDWAMGRNEQFF	TGTGCCACCTACGGGGATTGGGCCATGGGTCGTAATGAGCAGTTCTTC
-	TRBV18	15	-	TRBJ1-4	CASSIVAPSGEKLFF	TGTGCCAGCTCAATAGTGGCCCCAAGCGGGGAAAAACTGTTTTTT
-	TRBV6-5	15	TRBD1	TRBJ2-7	CASSYSNRGSYEQYF	TGTGCCAGCAGTTACTCGAACAGGGGCTCCTACGAGCAGTACTTC
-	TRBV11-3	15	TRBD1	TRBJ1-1	CASSLGGDRGTEAFF	TGTGCCAGCAGCTTAGGGGGGGACAGGGGCACTGAAGCTTTCTTT
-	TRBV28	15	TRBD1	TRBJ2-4	CASSSDRGDKNIQYF	TGTGCCAGCAGTTCCGACAGGGGGGACAAAAACATTCAGTACTTC
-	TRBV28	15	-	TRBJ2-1	CASTPGGLSYNEQFF	TGTGCCAGCACCCCAGGCGGACTCTCCTACAATGAGCAGTTCTTC
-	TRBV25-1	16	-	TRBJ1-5	CASSEWGGEGNQPQHF	TGTGCCAGCAGTGAATGGGGAGGGGAAGGCAATCAGCCCCAGCATTTT
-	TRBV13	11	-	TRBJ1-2	CASSLRGYYTF	TGTGCCAGCAGCTTAAGGGGGTACTACACCTTC
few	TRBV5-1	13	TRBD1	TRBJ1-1	CASRGQGNTEAFF	TGCGCCAGCAGGGGACAGGGGAACACTGAAGCTTTCTTT
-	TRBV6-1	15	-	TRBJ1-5	CASSESGQSYQPQHF	TGTGCCAGCAGTGAATCGGGGCAGAGTTATCAGCCCCAGCATTTT
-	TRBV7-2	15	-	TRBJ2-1	CASSLAPRPGGEQFF	TGTGCCAGCAGCTTAGCCCCACGGCCGGGCGGTGAGCAGTTCTTC
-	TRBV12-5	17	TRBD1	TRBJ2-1	CASGLAKGQGFYNEQFF	TGTGCTAGTGGTTTGGCTAAGGGACAGGGCTTCTACAATGAGCAGTTCTTC
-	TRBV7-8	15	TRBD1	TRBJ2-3	CASSPPGQLTDTQYF	TGTGCCAGCAGCCCACCGGGACAGCTCACAGATACGCAGTATTTT
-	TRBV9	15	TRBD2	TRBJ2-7	CASSVGASGSYEQYF	TGTGCCAGCAGCGTTGGGGCTAGCGGGAGCTACGAGCAGTACTTC
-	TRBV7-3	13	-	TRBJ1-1	CASSLTFKAEAFF	TGTGCCAGCAGCTTAACGTTTAAGGCTGAAGCTTTCTTT
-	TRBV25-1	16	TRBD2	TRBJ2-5	CASRGGLAGGGKTQYF	TGTGCCAGCAGGGGAGGACTAGCGGGAGGGGGGAAGACCCAGTACTTC
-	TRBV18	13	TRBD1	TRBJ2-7	CASSRGQTYEQYF	TGTGCCAGCTCAAGGGGACAGACCTACGAGCAGTACTTC
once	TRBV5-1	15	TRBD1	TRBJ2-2	CASSSGTGWAGELFF	TGCGCCAGCAGCTCCGGGACAGGGTGGGCCGGGGAGCTGTTTTTT